Reported below is one TCR beta chain. Its antigen is undetermined. Time point of the sample: baseline, week 1 (first vaccination visit). Treatment of the sample: pre-vaccination baseline after standard-of-care therapy. Each donor presented with a new WHO grade 3 or 4 astrocytoma that tested IDH1-mutant and showed ATRX loss. Method: immunoSEQ multiplex PCR; TCRdb's copy keeps in-frame clones and lacks some. The data contain tens of thousands of clones, roughly 85% of them singletons. The data were taken from a study of a mutant IDH1 vaccine in newly diagnosed glioma. The overall study: Every participant had undergone radiotherapy, temozolomide, or both before, and most underwent both. Study-level results: Top peripheral T cell clonotype shifts appeared unrelated to pseudoprogression.

This CDR3 is built from 15 residues. Trimming took off 2 bases at V and 9 bases at J, with 17 bases between the two ends. Germline CDR1 is SGHVT and CDR2 is SQSDAQ. Sequenced material: PBMCs, taken from a glioma patient treated with radiotherapy, temozolomide or both. This TCR came from a woman aged 45-65 years with glioma. The gene calls are TRBV7-4 and TRBJ2-1; the D call may be TRBD1 or TRBD2 (6 bases each). For the CDR3, the DNA is TGTGCCAGCAGCTTACAGGGTAAGGGGGGCACTGAGCAGTTCTTC. It encodes CASSLQGKGGTEQFF.